The source of this TCR beta chain is a study of OX40 agonist ivuxolimab in advanced cancers. Findings of the study overall: Clones of CD4+ and CD8+ blood T cells grew by week 6 at doses of 0.1 to 3.0 mg/kg. No determination was made of the antigen specificity of the expanded peripheral T cells.

Sequencing used immunoSEQ multiplex PCR; TCRdb keeps in-frame clones, though not all of them. This table has under 20,000 clones, roughly 71% appearing once. Germline CDR1 reads SNHLY; CDR2 reads FYNNEI. The CDR3 length is 16 residues. V was clipped by 3 bases and J by 0 bases, with 13 bases between them. Blood was sampled at baseline, cycle 4 day 1, and cycle 7 day 1. With regard to this clone: Its antigen is undetermined.

This TCR derives from an adult with an advanced solid tumor such as melanoma, head and neck, liver or kidney cancer. This chain uses TRBV2 with TRBJ2-3; D is ambiguous. The sequenced sample was CD4+ or CD8+ T cells sorted from blood, obtained in a trial of the OX40 agonist ivuxolimab. This CDR3 is CASSDPTLSSTDTQYF. The CDR3 nucleotides read TGTGCCAGCAGTGACCCGACACTCTCTAGCACAGATACGCAGTATTTT. The full variable domain, in which reference TRBV2 and TRBJ2-3 provide the parts outside the CDR3, is EPEVTQTPSHQVTQMGQEVILRCVPISNHLYFYWYRQILGQKVEFLVSFYNNEISEKSEIFDDQFSVERPDGSNFTLKIRSTKLEDSAMYFCASSDPTLSSTDTQYFGPGTRLTVL.